This note documents a single T cell receptor (beta chain) sequence. Its antigen is not identified. The data were taken from a study of OX40 agonist ivuxolimab in advanced cancers. Autoimmune disease history or systemic immunosuppression excluded patients. Sampling of blood occurred at baseline, cycle 4 day 1, and cycle 7 day 1. Study-wide results and caveats: Averaging showed that CD8+ T cells had more expanded clones than CD4+ did. Both CD4+ and CD8+ T cell populations in blood had undergone clonal expansion by week 6 at 0.1 to 3.0 mg/kg.

The method was immunoSEQ multiplex PCR; TCRdb's version includes in-frame clones alone and lacks a portion of them. The data hold some 84,000 clones, with roughly 90% observed a single time. Sequencing was performed on CD4+ or CD8+ T cells sorted from blood, taken in a trial of the OX40 agonist ivuxolimab. This TCR derives from an adult with an advanced solid tumor such as melanoma, head and neck, liver or kidney cancer.

In DNA form, the CDR3 reads TGTGCCAGCAGTTCCACGGGAAGGTGGACTGAAGCTTTCTTT. As protein: CASSSTGRWTEAFF. This sequence joins TRBV27 and TRBJ1-1; D is uncertain. V was trimmed by 4 bases and J by 5 bases, leaving 14 bases between them. Germline V lookup: CDR1 MNHEY, CDR2 SMNVEV (reference sequence). The CDR3 contains 14 residues.